This T cell receptor beta chain was documented in a study of memory CD4+ T cells and cytomegalovirus serostatus. Single viable CD3+CD4+CD8-CD45RO+ cells were sorted as the memory CD4+ T cells. Trimming stripped 6 bases from V and 0 bases from J, with 10 bases between. CDR3 size: 14 residues. Germline CDR1 is ENHRY and CDR2 is SYGVKD. Produced via immunoSEQ multiplex PCR; TCRdb's table is partial and in-frame only. The table lists roughly 86,000 clones, about four fifths of them singletons. This chain connects TRBV10-3 to TRBJ2-3, with D unresolved. The specimen sequenced was memory CD4+ T cells from blood. The TCR originated in an adult in good health and CMV-seropositive. The CDR3 loop is CAIRSLPSTDTQYF. The CDR3 DNA sequence: TGTGCCATCAGGTCCCTGCCGAGCACAGATACGCAGTATTTT.